Below are 25 T cell receptor beta chains sequenced from a single sample in a study of cytomegalovirus exposure and HLA in healthy donors (dated by TCRdb to about 2017). The library was built by means of the immunoSEQ multiplex PCR assay. The multiplex PCR relied on a mix of 60 forward primers for TCR Vbeta segments and 13 reverse primers for TCR Jbeta segments. TCRdb's version of the immuneACCESS table is confined to in-frame rearrangements and falls short of the full clone set. An unresolved V gene accounts for under half of the shortfall where checked; the remainder is of unknown origin. The sample includes more than 200,000 clones, with approximately 80% observed a single time. Together, the top ten hold around 15% of the sample. The specimen sequenced was PBMCs. The receptors shown here come from a man aged 35 to 55 in good health and CMV-seronegative.

The V call is TRBV7-2, the J call TRBJ2-7, with 7 bases that match TRBD1. CDR3 length equals 14 residues. V shed 5 bases, J shed 2 bases, and the junction held 6 bases outside the gene matches. Germline V gives CDR1 SGHTA, CDR2 FQGNSA. For the CDR3, the DNA is TGTGCCAGCAGCATCGGGACAGCAACCTACGAGCAGTACTTC. This sequence encodes CASSIGTATYEQYF.

The chain employs TRBV2 and TRBJ2-3, with 9 positions matching TRBD2. Germline CDR1 reads SNHLY; CDR2 reads FYNNEI. The CDR3 spans 14 residues. The ends lost 3 bases at V and 3 bases at J; junction bases unmatched: 1. DNA for the CDR3: TGTGCCAGCAGTGAGCTAGCGGGGACAGATACGCAGTATTTT. It specifies CASSELAGTDTQYF.

This chain uses TRBV18 with TRBJ1-2, with 9 bases lining up with TRBD1. V lost 3 bases, J lost 0 bases, and 5 bases stayed unmatched. The CDR3 is made up of 16 amino acids. CDR1 and CDR2 from the germline V gene are KGHSH and LQKENI. The CDR3 bases are TGTGCCAGCTCACCTACGGGGACAGGGACTAACTATGGCTACACCTTC. It codes for CASSPTGTGTNYGYTF. Together with reference TRBV18 and TRBJ1-2, the CDR3 gives the full variable domain: NAGVMQNPRHLVRRRGQEARLRCSPMKGHSHVYWYRQLPEEGLKFMVYLQKENIIDESGMPKERFSAEFPKEGPSILRIQQVVRGDSAAYFCASSPTGTGTNYGYTFGSGTRLTVV.

Notes on this clone: A junction end diverges from the germline sequence, so it may reflect a read error. The rearrangement uses TRBV6-1 and TRBJ1-2, with D possibly being TRBD1 (6 bases). Germline V gives CDR1 MNHNS, CDR2 SASEGT. This CDR3 has 15 amino acids. CDR3 sequence reads: CASSEALLRQVILPF. CDR3 nucleotide sequence: TGTGCCAGCAGTGAAGCGCTTTTGCGACAGGTCATTTTACCCTTC.

V gene TRBV5-1 combines with J gene TRBJ1-1, with 8 bases that match TRBD1. CDR3 length equals 17 residues. V lost 4 bases, J lost 3 bases, and 14 bases stayed unmatched. CDR1 is SGHRS, CDR2 YFSETQ, per germline. The CDR3: CASSLYRGFRMDTEAFF. CDR3 coding DNA: TGCGCCAGCAGCCTATACAGGGGGTTCCGGATGGACACTGAAGCTTTCTTT.

The chain links TRBV2 to TRBJ1-3; D is perhaps TRBD1 (5 bases). Between the trimmed V and J ends, which lost 10 bases and 2 bases, there was a span of 9 bases. The V gene's germline CDR1 is SNHLY and CDR2 FYNNEI. The CDR3 extends over 12 amino acids. The CDR3 sequence: CATGGTGNTIYF. Here the CDR3 DNA reads TGTGCCACGGGGGGGACTGGAAACACCATATATTTT.

The rearrangement joins TRBV4-3 to TRBJ1-1; tentatively, D is TRBD1 (6 bases). From germline, CDR1 is LGHNA and CDR2 YSLEER. The V and J ends lost 0 bases and 11 bases respectively, with 22 bases between them. The CDR3 is made up of 16 amino acids. The CDR3 region is CASSQENPGLRGAAFF. The CDR3 nucleotides are TGCGCCAGCAGCCAAGAAAATCCGGGCCTCCGGGGGGCGGCTTTCTTT.

CDR3 region: CASSEGGLADNEQFF. CDR3 DNA: TGTGCCAGCAGTGAAGGGGGACTAGCGGACAATGAGCAGTTCTTC. The rearrangement links TRBV6-1 to TRBJ2-1, with 11 bases lining up with TRBD2. Germline CDR1 and CDR2: MNHNS and SASEGT. The CDR3 is made up of 15 amino acids. V lost 1 base, J lost 5 bases, and 1 base stayed unmatched.

The rearrangement links TRBV18 to TRBJ2-7, with no clear D. Trimming shortened V by 2 bases and J by 0 bases, and 8 bases separated the two germline ends. Germline CDR1 and CDR2: KGHSH and LQKENI. The CDR3 has 14 residues. CDR3 nucleotides: TGTGCCAGCTCACCAGTACCGGTCTCCTACGAGCAGTACTTC. Protein: CASSPVPVSYEQYF.

V and J are TRBV6-5 and TRBJ2-1; the match to TRBD2 covers 10 bases. Germline V gene lookup returns CDR1 MNHEY and CDR2 SVGAGI. V lost 4 bases, J lost 8 bases, and 8 bases stayed unmatched. CDR3 length equals 15 residues. CDR3 protein: CASSWRGLAGDEQFF. Here the CDR3 DNA reads TGTGCCAGCAGTTGGAGGGGGCTAGCGGGGGATGAGCAGTTCTTC.

The chain combines TRBV5-6 with TRBJ2-3, with D possibly matching TRBD1 (5 bases). CDR1 is SGHDT, CDR2 YYEEEE, per germline. This CDR3 is 18 amino acids long. Deletions cut 2 bases from V and 0 bases from J, with 19 bases between. The CDR3 sequence is CASSLDRRFYSSTDTQYF. Here the CDR3 DNA reads TGTGCCAGCAGCTTAGACAGACGATTCTATTCTAGCACAGATACGCAGTATTTT.

This chain links TRBV5-6 with TRBJ1-3; unclear D gene. V was clipped by 1 base and J by 4 bases, with 6 bases between them. Germline lookup yields CDR1 SGHDT and CDR2 YYEEEE. The CDR3 extends over 13 amino acids. CDR3 amino acids: CASSLQTGNTIYF. The DNA for the CDR3 is TGTGCCAGCAGCTTGCAAACAGGAAACACCATATATTTT.

The rearrangement uses TRBV7-9 and TRBJ2-5; D is perhaps TRBD2 (5 bases). This CDR3 has 11 amino acids. V lost 3 bases and J lost 7, with 6 bases in between. The germline gives CDR1 SEHNR, CDR2 FQNEAQ (reference sequence). The CDR3 here is CASSFGGTQYF. CDR3 in DNA: TGTGCCAGCAGCTTCGGAGGGACCCAGTACTTC.

The gene calls are TRBV28 and TRBJ2-5; tentative D call: TRBD2 (5 bases). The CDR3 runs 12 residues. The germline V gene encodes CDR1 MDHEN and CDR2 SYDVKM. Trimming removed 5 bases from V and 5 bases from J, with 9 bases in between. The CDR3 coding sequence is TGTGCCAGCAGTATGGGCGGGGAGACCCAGTACTTC. It translates to CASSMGGETQYF.

The gene calls are TRBV10-3 and TRBJ1-1; D is undetermined. The length of the CDR3 is 15 residues. Trimming took off 4 bases at V and 2 bases at J, with 14 bases between the two ends. Germline V gene data show CDR1 as ENHRY and CDR2 as SYGVKD. The CDR3 DNA sequence: TGTGCCATCAGTGTGGGAACTGGGAGTAACACTGAAGCTTTCTTT. Translating it yields CAISVGTGSNTEAFF.

This clone turned up a few times. This chain links TRBV5-1 with TRBJ2-7, with D uncertain. The V gene lost 1 base and the J gene lost 5 bases, with 16 bases spanning the gap. The germline CDR1 and CDR2 sequences are SGHRS and YFSETQ. The CDR3 has 15 residues. This CDR3 is CASSLSGLLVHEQYF. The CDR3, as DNA: TGCGCCAGCAGCTTGTCCGGGTTGCTAGTCCACGAGCAGTACTTC.

V gene TRBV4-1 combines with J gene TRBJ2-1; 7 bases align to TRBD1. V lost 4 bases to trimming and J lost 9 bases; unmatched junction nucleotides: 15. Germline values: CDR1 MGHRA, CDR2 YSYEKL. The CDR3 spans 16 residues. CDR3 coding DNA: TGCGCCAGCAGCCGAAGGGACAGTCCTCTGTACGGTGAGCAGTTCTTC. This translates into CASSRRDSPLYGEQFF.

V and J are TRBV5-1 and TRBJ2-5, with TRBD1 matching 11 bases. The CDR3 consists of 15 residues. V was pared by 4 bases and J by 3 bases, with 5 bases of the junction left unmatched. The germline V gene encodes CDR1 SGHRS and CDR2 YFSETQ. The CDR3 DNA reads as TGCGCCAGCAGCCCACGGACAGGGGGCGAAGAGACCCAGTACTTC. Protein product: CASSPRTGGEETQYF.

This clone occurred a few times. This chain links TRBV19 with TRBJ2-7, with 7 bases aligning to TRBD2. V gave up 0 bases and J gave up 4 bases; unmatched junction bases: 6. This CDR3 spans 15 amino acids. Germline loops: CDR1 LNHDA, CDR2 SQIVND (reference sequence). CDR3 nucleotides: TGTGCCAGTAGTATAGATAGCAGCGGGAAGTACGAGCAGTACTTC. It specifies CASSIDSSGKYEQYF.

This clone has only a few counts. V gene TRBV7-2 combines with J gene TRBJ2-5; 7 positions agree with TRBD2. Trimming removed 5 bases from V and 4 bases from J; junction bases left unmatched: 10. This CDR3 comprises 15 residues. Germline V CDR1 and CDR2: SGHTA, FQGNSA. In DNA form, the CDR3 reads TGTGCCAGCAGCGCGCGGGGGAGCCGAGGAGAGACCCAGTACTTC. Its translation: CASSARGSRGETQYF.

The chain has TRBV7-8 and TRBJ2-3; TRBD2 agrees at 7 bases. In germline, CDR1 is SGHVS, CDR2 FQNEAQ. The CDR3 runs 17 residues. V shed 3 bases, J shed 0 bases, and the junction held 9 bases outside the gene matches. CDR3 region: CASSFRGLRSSTDTQYF. The CDR3 coding sequence is TGTGCCAGCAGCTTCCGGGGACTAAGGTCTAGCACAGATACGCAGTATTTT.

The chain combines TRBV29-1 with TRBJ2-1, with a possible D match to TRBD1 (5 bases). Trimming removed 6 bases at V and 3 bases at J, with 21 bases between. Germline loops: CDR1 SQVTM, CDR2 ANQGSEA. This CDR3 comprises 16 residues. The CDR3 DNA follows: TGCAGCGTGCGACCTCAGGGCTCAGGGATCTACAATGAGCAGTTCTTC. Amino acids: CSVRPQGSGIYNEQFF.

The chain links TRBV28 to TRBJ2-1, with TRBD2 identical over 10 bases. The CDR3 is 15 amino acids. Germline values: CDR1 MDHEN, CDR2 SYDVKM. Germline trimming cut 2 bases from V and 6 bases from J; bases unmatched to any gene: 4. CDR3 nucleotide sequence: TGTGCCAGCAGTTTACTAGCGGGAGTATTCAATGAGCAGTTCTTC. Its translation: CASSLLAGVFNEQFF.

This chain joins TRBV7-8 and TRBJ2-1, with D possibly matching TRBD1 (6 bases). The CDR3 contains 13 residues. Trimming stripped 4 bases from V and 6 bases from J, with 10 bases between. Germline values: CDR1 SGHVS, CDR2 FQNEAQ. CDR3 nucleotides: TGTGCCAGCAGCTCGACACAGGGCAATGAGCAGTTCTTC. The encoded protein is CASSSTQGNEQFF.

V gene TRBV5-6 combines with J gene TRBJ1-6; 12 nucleotides line up with TRBD1. Germline values: CDR1 SGHDT, CDR2 YYEEEE. V was pared by 5 bases and J by 6 bases, with 6 bases of the junction left unmatched. The CDR3 has 16 amino acids. In DNA, the CDR3 is TGTGCCAGCAGACTGGGACAGGGGGCATTTAATTCACCCCTCCACTTT. Encoded protein: CASRLGQGAFNSPLHF.